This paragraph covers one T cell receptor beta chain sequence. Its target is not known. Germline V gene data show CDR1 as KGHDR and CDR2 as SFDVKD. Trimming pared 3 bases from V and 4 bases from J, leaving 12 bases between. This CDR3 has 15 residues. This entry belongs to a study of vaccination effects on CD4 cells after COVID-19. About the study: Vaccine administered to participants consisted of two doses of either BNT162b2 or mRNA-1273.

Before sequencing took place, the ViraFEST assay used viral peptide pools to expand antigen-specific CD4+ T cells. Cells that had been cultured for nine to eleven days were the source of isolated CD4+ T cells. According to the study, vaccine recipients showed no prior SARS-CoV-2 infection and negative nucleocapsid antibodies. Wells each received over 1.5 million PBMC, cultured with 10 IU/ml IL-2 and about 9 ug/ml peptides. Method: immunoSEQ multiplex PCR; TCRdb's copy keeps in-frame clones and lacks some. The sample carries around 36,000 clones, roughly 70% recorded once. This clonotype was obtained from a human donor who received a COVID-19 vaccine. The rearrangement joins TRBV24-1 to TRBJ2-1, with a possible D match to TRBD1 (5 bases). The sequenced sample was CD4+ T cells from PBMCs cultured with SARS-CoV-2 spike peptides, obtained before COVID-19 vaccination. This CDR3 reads CATSDQGSPYNEQFF. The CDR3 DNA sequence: TGTGCCACCAGTGATCAGGGTAGCCCTTACAATGAGCAGTTCTTC.